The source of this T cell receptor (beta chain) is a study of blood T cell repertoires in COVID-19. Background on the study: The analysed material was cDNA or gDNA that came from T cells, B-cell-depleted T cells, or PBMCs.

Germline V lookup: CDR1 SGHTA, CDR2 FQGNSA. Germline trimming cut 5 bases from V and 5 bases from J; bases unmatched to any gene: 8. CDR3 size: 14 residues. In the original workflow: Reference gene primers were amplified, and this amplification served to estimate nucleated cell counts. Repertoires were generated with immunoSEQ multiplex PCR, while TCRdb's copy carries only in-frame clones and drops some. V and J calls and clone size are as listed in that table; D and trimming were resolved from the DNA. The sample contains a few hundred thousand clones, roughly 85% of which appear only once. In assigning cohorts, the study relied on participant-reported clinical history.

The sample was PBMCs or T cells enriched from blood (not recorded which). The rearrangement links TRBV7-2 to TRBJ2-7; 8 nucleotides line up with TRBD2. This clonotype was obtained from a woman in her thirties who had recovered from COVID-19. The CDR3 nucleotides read TGTGCCAGCAGCCGTGGCGGGGGGATCGACGAGCAGTACTTC. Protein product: CASSRGGGIDEQYF.